The next 22 T cell receptor beta chains were all read from a single sample in a study of cytomegalovirus exposure and HLA in healthy donors. PCR used 60 Vbeta primers and 13 Jbeta primers. Method: immunoSEQ multiplex PCR; TCRdb's copy keeps in-frame clones and lacks some. The sample has 90,000 to 150,000 clones, 77% seen once. Sequencing was done on a sample of PBMCs. The source of these receptors is a human donor in good health.

The chain links TRBV6-5 to TRBJ2-7; 13 nucleotides agree with TRBD2. This CDR3 has 15 residues. V shed 6 bases, J shed 7 bases, and the junction held 9 bases outside the gene matches. CDR1 and CDR2 from the germline V gene are MNHEY and SVGAGI. The CDR3 DNA follows: TGTGCCAGCAGGGGCGGACTAGCGGGAGTGGAAGAGCAGTACTTC. Amino acid sequence: CASRGGLAGVEEQYF.

The chain is built from TRBV11-2 and TRBJ2-1; 8 nucleotides line up with TRBD2. V shed 4 bases, J shed 4 bases, and the junction held 6 bases outside the gene matches. The CDR3 sequence is 15 residues long. The germline CDR1 and CDR2 sequences are SGHAT and FQNNGV. The CDR3 loop is CASSSSGSYYNEQFF. Written as DNA, the CDR3 is TGTGCCAGCAGCTCCAGCGGGAGCTATTACAATGAGCAGTTCTTC.

The genes are TRBV18 and TRBJ2-6, with D possibly matching TRBD2 (5 bases). Deletions cut 1 base from V and 4 bases from J, with 11 bases between. Germline assignment: CDR1 KGHSH and CDR2 LQKENI. This CDR3 region has 16 residues. The CDR3: CASSPLGVSGANVLTF. The DNA for the CDR3 is TGTGCCAGCTCACCACTCGGGGTATCAGGGGCCAACGTCCTGACTTTC.

The gene calls are TRBV5-1 and TRBJ2-1; 11 bases are a match to TRBD2. This CDR3 is built from 16 residues. J was trimmed by 7 bases and V by 1 base; bases with no gene match: 7. Per the germline V gene, CDR1 is SGHRS and CDR2 is YFSETQ. The CDR3 sequence: CASSLLTSGSLNEQFF. CDR3 bases: TGCGCCAGCAGCTTGCTCACTAGCGGGAGTTTAAATGAGCAGTTCTTC.

The rearrangement joins TRBV6-4 to TRBJ2-1; the D is unclear. Germline values: CDR1 MRHNA, CDR2 SNTAGT. The CDR3 has 11 amino acids. V was clipped by 8 bases and J by 8 bases, with 10 bases between them. The CDR3 loop reads CASGLPDEQFF. In nucleotides, the CDR3 is TGTGCCAGCGGGCTCCCGGATGAGCAGTTCTTC.

V is TRBV6-5 and J is TRBJ2-1; 11 bases map to TRBD2. CDR3 length: 15 amino acids. The V and J ends lost 5 bases and 7 bases, in that order; junction bases with no gene match: 7. Germline V lookup: CDR1 MNHEY, CDR2 SVGAGI. In DNA form, the CDR3 reads TGTGCCAGCAGTAGTAGCGGGAGGGCCTTGAATGAGCAGTTCTTC. Protein: CASSSSGRALNEQFF.

In its sample, this clone was seen once. The chain employs TRBV5-1 and TRBJ1-3; no reliable D call. This CDR3 comprises 15 residues. V shed 0 bases and J shed 4 bases, with 11 bases lying between them. Germline CDR1 SGHRS, CDR2 YFSETQ. CDR3 sequence reads: CASSLEAGSGNTIYF. CDR3 nucleotides: TGCGCCAGCAGCTTGGAGGCGGGTTCGGGAAACACCATATATTTT.

The chain uses TRBV30 and TRBJ2-4; tentative D call: TRBD2 (7 bases). CDR1 is GTSNPN and CDR2 is SVGIG in the germline V gene (reference sequence). The CDR3 extends over 11 amino acids. The V end lost 3 bases, the J end lost 13 bases, and 13 bases lay between the germline ends. CDR3 nucleotide sequence: TGTGCCTGGAGGGGGGCGGGGGACCAGTACTTC. It encodes CAWRGAGDQYF.

This chain connects TRBV2 to TRBJ2-2; 8 bases map to TRBD2. This CDR3 has 19 residues. V was clipped by 7 bases and J by 4 bases; unmatched bases: 20. The germline CDR1 and CDR2 sequences are SNHLY and FYNNEI. The CDR3: CASTAVPSGPRRGTGELFF. Written as DNA, the CDR3 is TGTGCCAGCACTGCTGTTCCTAGCGGGCCTCGAAGGGGCACCGGGGAGCTGTTTTTT. The full variable domain, with the rest looked up from reference TRBV2 and TRBJ2-2, is EPEVTQTPSHQVTQMGQEVILRCVPISNHLYFYWYRQILGQKVEFLVSFYNNEISEKSEIFDDQFSVERPDGSNFTLKIRSTKLEDSAMYFCASTAVPSGPRRGTGELFFGEGSRLTVL.

This clone was counted between two and nine times. This chain joins TRBV27 and TRBJ1-2; no clear D gene. CDR3 size: 13 residues. Germline V CDR1 and CDR2: MNHEY, SMNVEV (reference sequence). Trimming stripped 5 bases from V and 6 bases from J, with 13 bases between. The CDR3, as DNA: TGTGCCAGCAGTCCACTCCAGGTAGATGGCTACACCTTC. Translation gives CASSPLQVDGYTF.

This clone has more than one count but fewer than ten. The chain uses TRBV7-8 and TRBJ1-2; 11 bases map to TRBD1. The CDR3 runs 17 residues. Germline-derived CDR1 and CDR2 are SGHVS and FQNEAQ. V was clipped by 4 bases and J by 0 bases; unmatched bases: 7. In DNA form, the CDR3 reads TGTGCCAGCAGCTCCCAACCGGGACAGGGGGCTAACTATGGCTACACCTTC. It codes for CASSSQPGQGANYGYTF. Supplemented by reference TRBV7-8 and TRBJ1-2, the full variable domain reads GAGVSQSPRYKVAKRGQDVALRCDPISGHVSLFWYQQALGQGPEFLTYFQNEAQLDKSGLPSDRFFAERPEGSVSTLKIQRTQQEDSAVYLCASSSQPGQGANYGYTFGSGTRLTVV.

This clone was observed a single time. V and J are TRBV4-1 and TRBJ2-1; 9 bases agree with TRBD2. The CDR3 is 17 residues long. J gave up 4 bases and V 0 bases, and 7 bases lay outside the gene matches. The germline gives CDR1 MGHRA, CDR2 YSYEKL. CDR3 DNA sequence: TGCGCCAGCAGCCAAGACGGTTCGCTAGCGGGATACAATGAGCAGTTCTTC. Its protein is CASSQDGSLAGYNEQFF.

V usage is TRBV6-6 and J usage is TRBJ1-6; TRBD1 is a possible D gene (5 bases). V gave up 2 bases and J gave up 7 bases, with 12 bases separating them. CDR1 MNHNY and CDR2 SVGAGI come from the germline V gene (reference sequence). The CDR3 length is 15 residues. This chain's CDR3 is CASSYLGGGNSPLHF. DNA for the CDR3: TGTGCCAGCAGTTACCTGGGGGGTGGGAATTCACCCCTCCACTTT.

This clone has only a few counts. The chain carries TRBV6-1 and TRBJ2-2, with D hard to call. Germline values: CDR1 MNHNS, CDR2 SASEGT. The germline V and J ends were trimmed by 1 base and 4 bases, with 13 bases remaining between them. CDR3 size: 16 residues. The CDR3 nucleotides are TGTGCCAGCAGTGAAGGTAGCAACCTGCCCACCGGGGAGCTGTTTTTT. Its translation is CASSEGSNLPTGELFF.

V gene TRBV19 combines with J gene TRBJ2-5; TRBD1 matches at 12 bases. V lost 4 bases, J lost 4 bases, and 7 bases stayed unmatched. CDR1 is LNHDA and CDR2 is SQIVND in the germline V gene (reference sequence). This CDR3 region has 16 residues. The CDR3 loop reads CASSTGQGAGVETQYF. The CDR3, as DNA: TGTGCCAGTAGTACGGGACAGGGGGCTGGGGTAGAGACCCAGTACTTC.

The chain uses TRBV5-1 and TRBJ2-1; no clear D gene. This CDR3 is 13 amino acids long. The germline gives CDR1 SGHRS, CDR2 YFSETQ. Deletions cut 2 bases from V and 8 bases from J, with 11 bases between. CDR3 region: CASSLTYLDEQFF. The DNA for the CDR3 is TGCGCCAGCAGCTTAACCTACCTCGATGAGCAGTTCTTC.

This rearrangement joins TRBV7-9 to TRBJ2-3; 8 bases line up with TRBD2. Germline V lookup: CDR1 SEHNR, CDR2 FQNEAQ (reference sequence). CDR3 length: 18 residues. Trimming took 5 bases from V and 3 from J; bases not matched to a gene: 16. The CDR3 here is CASSGKGYGREGTDTQYF. The DNA for the CDR3 is TGTGCCAGCAGCGGGAAGGGGTACGGGAGGGAGGGGACAGATACGCAGTATTTT.

This chain uses TRBV27 with TRBJ2-7; TRBD1 matches 8 bases. V gave up 5 bases and J gave up 7 bases; unmatched junction bases: 16. CDR1 is MNHEY and CDR2 is SMNVEV in the germline V gene (reference sequence). The CDR3 runs to 16 residues. In DNA, the CDR3 is TGTGCCAGCAGTACTACAGGGGGGTTCCCCGGGGGAGAGCAGTACTTC. Protein sequence: CASSTTGGFPGGEQYF.

CDR3 in amino acids: CASSSFIYQETQYF. The CDR3 bases are TGTGCCAGCAGCTCCTTTATATATCAAGAGACCCAGTACTTC. The chain combines TRBV11-3 with TRBJ2-5, with unresolved D. Between the trimmed V and J ends, which lost 4 bases and 2 bases, there was a span of 11 bases. Germline V gives CDR1 SGHNT, CDR2 YENEEA. The CDR3 has 14 residues.

The rearrangement uses TRBV11-2 and TRBJ2-3; 10 bases are shared with TRBD2. The CDR3 has 16 amino acids. The germline V gene encodes CDR1 SGHAT and CDR2 FQNNGV. Germline trimming cut 4 bases from V and 3 bases from J; bases unmatched to any gene: 7. The CDR3: CASSYVPAGGTDTQYF. In nucleotides, the CDR3 is TGTGCCAGCAGCTATGTTCCAGCGGGGGGGACAGATACGCAGTATTTT.

The rearrangement links TRBV19 to TRBJ2-2; tentative D call: TRBD2 (5 bases). From germline, CDR1 is LNHDA and CDR2 SQIVND (reference sequence). The germline V and J ends were trimmed by 5 bases and 3 bases, with 10 bases remaining between them. This CDR3 spans 14 amino acids. The CDR3 DNA follows: TGTGCCAGTAGTCCCGGGGTGGACACCGGGGAGCTGTTTTTT. It specifies CASSPGVDTGELFF.

This clone was detected only once. The genes are TRBV2 and TRBJ2-1; D is undetermined. Trimming removed 4 bases at V and 5 bases at J, with 15 bases between. There are 15 residues in the CDR3. Looked up from germline, CDR1 is SNHLY and CDR2 is FYNNEI. The CDR3 nucleotides are TGTGCCAGCAGTGCCCGAGACATAAGTAACAATGAGCAGTTCTTC. Translating gives CASSARDISNNEQFF.